Listed below are T cell receptor beta chains from one sample, sequenced in a study of esophageal squamous cell carcinoma under preoperative chemotherapy. TCRdb independently ran MiXCR on the PCR reads; one entry per CDR3 protein. This table has roughly 30,000 distinct CDR3 sequences, roughly 52% appearing once. The sample was gathered from a patient given preoperative chemotherapy. The receptor set was obtained from a human donor with esophageal squamous cell carcinoma. The donor label of this sample is uncertain. CDR3s include the opening cysteine and the closing phenylalanine or tryptophan. A D gene is named only where the DNA matches it firmly. Where a row states a size, it is once, few, many or the class of an expanded clone; other rows omit it.

>TRBJ2-7|NA|TRBD2|TRBV10-3
CANSRLAGNNEQYF
TGTGCCAACAGTAGACTAGCGGGGAACAATGAGCAGTACTTC
>TRBJ2-7|NA|TRBD2|TRBV7-8
CASSLASGGNNAQYF
TGTGCCAGCAGCTTAGCAAGCGGGGGGAACAATGCGCAGTACTTC
>TRBJ2-3|NA|NA|TRBV12-3/TRBV12-4
CRGSGLPTKDTQYF
TGTCGCGGCTCGGGACTGCCCACCAAAGACACGCAGTATTTT
>TRBJ2-5|few|TRBD1|TRBV5-1
CASSPDRGLKTQYF
TGCGCCAGCAGCCCTGACAGGGGGCTAAAGACCCAGTACTTC
>TRBJ2-3|NA|TRBD1|TRBV20-1
CSARPRGRTDTQYF
TGCAGTGCTCGCCCCAGGGGGCGGACAGATACGCAGTATTTT
>TRBJ2-3|many|NA|TRBV12-3/TRBV12-4
CASSPLGDTQYF
TGTGCCAGCAGTCCCCTCGGGGATACGCAGTATTTT
>TRBJ2-3|NA|TRBD2|TRBV7-2
CARSVSGGAKDMQYF
TGTGCCCGCAGCGTGAGCGGGGGCGCCAAAGATATGCAGTACTTT
>TRBJ2-1|once|TRBD2|TRBV6-1
CASSETGLAGAHEQFF
TGTGCCAGCAGTGAAACCGGACTAGCGGGAGCTCACGAGCAGTTCTTC
>TRBJ2-5|NA|NA|TRBV7-9
CAGRGYCEPDTQYF
TGTGCCGGGCGCGGGTACTGTGAGCCAGATACCCAGTACTTC
>TRBJ2-7|NA|NA|TRBV6-2/TRBV6-3
CASRRTNFYEQYF
TGTGCCAGCAGGCGGACTAACTTCTACGAGCAGTACTTC
>TRBJ2-3|many|TRBD2|TRBV7-2
CASSGGGLAGADTQYF
TGTGCCAGCAGCGGCGGGGGACTAGCGGGAGCAGATACGCAGTATTTT
>TRBJ2-3|NA|NA|TRBV7-2
CASRRHKDMQYF
TGTGCGAGCAGGCGACACAAAGACATGCAGTATTTT
>TRBJ2-7|few|NA|TRBV7-3
CASSQGMLGKDTQYF
TGTGCCAGCAGCCAGGGGATGCTCGGCAAAGACACGCAGTACTTC
>TRBJ2-3|medium-sized|NA|TRBV7-6
CASSLSVPAGDTQYF
TGTGCCAGCAGCTTATCGGTCCCCGCGGGAGATACGCAGTATTTT
>TRBJ2-2|medium-sized|NA|TRBV7-8
CASSLRVTPNTGELFF
TGTGCCAGCAGCTTACGAGTGACCCCGAACACCGGGGAGCTGTTTTTT
>TRBJ2-2|NA|TRBD2|TRBV7-2
CASSLGLGLAGGSNTGELFF
TGTGCCAGCAGCTTAGGCCTGGGACTAGCGGGAGGATCGAACACCGGGGAGCTGTTTTTT
>TRBJ1-3|many|NA|TRBV12-3/TRBV12-4
CASSFPGATGNTIYF
TGTGCCAGCAGTTTTCCAGGGGCAACTGGAAACACCATATATTTT
>TRBJ2-5|NA|NA|TRBV7-2
CASSSRPGEKTQHF
TGTGCCAGCAGCTCACGGCCAGGGGAAAAGACCCAGCACTTC
>TRBJ2-1|NA|NA|TRBV7-2
CARGESATNTQFF
TGTGCCAGGGGGGAGAGCGCCACAAACACTCAGTTTTTC
>TRBJ2-2|many|TRBD2|TRBV7-9
CASSLEDPGLAGSRRTGELFF
TGTGCCAGCAGCTTGGAGGATCCGGGACTAGCGGGTTCTAGGCGGACCGGGGAGCTGTTTTTT
>TRBJ2-7|many|TRBD1|TRBV6-2/TRBV6-3
CASSSWTGSSYEQYF
TGTGCCAGCAGTTCCTGGACAGGTAGCTCCTACGAGCAGTACTTC
>TRBJ1-4|NA|NA|TRBV10-3
CAIREPGQANEKLFF
TGTGCCATCAGAGAACCGGGACAAGCTAATGAAAAACTGTTTTTT
>TRBJ2-5|NA|TRBD2|TRBV6-5
CASSYGVAGKAGEQYF
TGTGCCAGCAGTTACGGGGTAGCGGGGAAAGCGGGGGAGCAGTACTTC
>TRBJ2-7|NA|TRBD2|TRBV7-2
CAGSGGRSPDTQYF
TGTGCGGGCAGCGGGGGGCGGAGCCCAGATACGCAGTACTTC
>TRBJ2-3|many|TRBD1|TRBV11-2
CASSLDGQGAGADTQYF
TGTGCCAGCAGCTTAGATGGACAGGGGGCGGGAGCAGATACGCAGTATTTT
>TRBJ2-7|NA|TRBD1|TRBV7-8
CASSHRDSLWYEQYF
TGTGCCAGCAGCCACCGGGACAGCCTATGGTACGAGCAGTACTTC
>TRBJ2-7|few|NA|TRBV7-6
CASSHGQSGSYEQYF
TGTGCCAGCAGCCATGGACAGTCGGGCTCCTACGAGCAGTACTTC
>TRBJ2-4|NA|NA|TRBV7-2
CAGSGWGGPGIQYF
TGTGCGGGGAGCGGGTGGGGCGGCCCAGGGATCCAGTACTTC
>TRBJ2-6|once|TRBD2|TRBV7-9
CASSRTSRDSGANVQNF
TGTGCCAGCAGCCGGACTAGCCGAGACTCTGGGGCCAACGTGCAGAATTTC
>TRBJ2-3|NA|NA|TRBV10-1
CASSRDPADTQYF
TGCGCCAGCTCGAGAGACCCTGCAGATACGCAGTATTTT
>TRBJ2-4|NA|NA|TRBV7-7
CASSLGATDTQYF
TGTGCTAGCAGCTTAGGGGCCACAGACACTCAGTATTTC
>TRBJ2-2|NA|NA|TRBV7-8
CASRGLGAASTGTLYF
TGTGCCAGCCGGGGCCTAGGGGCTGCAAGCACAGGGACGCTGTATTTT
>TRBJ1-3|NA|NA|TRBV11-2
CASSLELGGSGNTIYF
TGTGCCAGCAGCTTAGAATTGGGTGGTTCTGGAAACACCATATATTTT
>TRBJ2-5|many|NA|TRBV6-2/TRBV6-3
CASSYSTGGAETQYF
TGTGCCAGCAGTTACTCGACCGGGGGCGCGGAGACCCAGTACTTC
>TRBJ2-3|NA|TRBD2|TRBV12-3/TRBV12-4
CASRLRLAGGTDTQYF
TGTGCCAGCAGGCTACGACTAGCGGGAGGCACAGATACGCAGTATTTT
>TRBJ2-7|many|NA|TRBV5-6
CASSKGSRGYEQYF
TGTGCCAGCAGCAAGGGGTCTAGGGGTTACGAGCAGTACTTC
>TRBJ2-5|many|TRBD1|TRBV12-3/TRBV12-4
CASSRTGAQETQYF
TGTGCCAGCAGCCGAACAGGGGCGCAAGAGACCCAGTACTTC
>TRBJ1-3|NA|TRBD1|TRBV27
CASKTGQASGNTIYF
TGTGCCAGCAAAACGGGACAGGCCTCCGGAAACACCATATATTTT
>TRBJ2-5|NA|TRBD1|TRBV7-3
CARGQGGRGTDTQYF
TGTGCCAGGGGCCAAGGGGGCCGTGGCACAGATACCCAGTACTTC
>TRBJ2-5|many|TRBD2|TRBV7-3
CASSLTSTKGTQYF
TGTGCCAGCAGCTTGACTAGCACCAAGGGGACCCAGTACTTC
>TRBJ1-5|NA|NA|TRBV5-6
CASSLTGPSFGNQPQHF
TGTGCCAGCAGCTTAACGGGACCGAGTTTTGGGAATCAGCCCCAGCATTTT